These 32 T cell receptor beta chains came from one sample sequenced in a study of shared clonotypes between healthy human individuals. Sequenced by immunoSEQ multiplex PCR; TCRdb stores in-frame clones only, minus some. The sample has around 1.5 million clones, about 98% seen once. Sequenced material: naive CD4+ T cells sorted from blood. Subset noted: CD45RA+ positively selected. Receptor source: a man aged 25-40 years in good health.

The V call is TRBV6-5, the J call TRBJ2-1; 9 bases are a match to TRBD1. Losses at the gene ends were 6 bases for V and 1 base for J; bases not matched to a gene: 4. The CDR3 is 15 amino acids. Per the germline V gene, CDR1 is MNHEY and CDR2 is SVGAGI. In nucleotides, the CDR3 is TGTGCCAGCAGATGGACAGGGGCTTCCTACAATGAGCAGTTCTTC. It codes for CASRWTGASYNEQFF.

This chain uses TRBV7-2 with TRBJ2-7, with D possibly matching TRBD2 (5 bases). Trimming took off 4 bases at V and 2 bases at J, with 15 bases between the two ends. The CDR3 is made up of 15 amino acids. Germline V gives CDR1 SGHTA, CDR2 FQGNSA. This CDR3 reads CASSSRGGLTYEQYF. CDR3 nucleotides: TGTGCCAGCAGCTCCAGAGGCGGACTTACCTACGAGCAGTACTTC.

The gene calls are TRBV5-5 and TRBJ2-3; 10 bases match TRBD2. The V segment lost 0 bases and the J segment 4 bases; nucleotides outside the gene matches: 5. Germline V lookup: CDR1 SGHKS, CDR2 YYEKEE (reference sequence). The CDR3 extends over 16 amino acids. DNA of the CDR3: TGTGCCAGCAGCTTGGATTTAGCGGGAGGCGCAGATACGCAGTATTTT. Protein sequence: CASSLDLAGGADTQYF.

About this clone itself: This CDR3 is also generated by other DNA sequences in the sample. This chain links TRBV5-4 with TRBJ2-7, with 7 positions matching TRBD1. CDR3 size: 14 residues. Germline V CDR1 and CDR2: SGHNT, YYREEE (reference sequence). The V segment lost 2 bases and the J segment 2 bases; nucleotides outside the gene matches: 4. CDR3 protein: CASSLAGTAYEQYF. The CDR3, as DNA: TGTGCCAGCAGCTTAGCAGGGACAGCCTACGAGCAGTACTTC.

This chain links TRBV6-5 with TRBJ1-2; maybe TRBD1 (6 bases). The CDR3 runs to 13 residues. Germline V gives CDR1 MNHEY, CDR2 SVGAGI. V was shortened by 4 bases and J by 8 bases, with 14 bases between the two germline ends. The CDR3 bases are TGTGCCAGCAGTTCCTTACAGGGAAGGGGCTACACCTTC. Its protein product is CASSSLQGRGYTF.

V is TRBV28 and J is TRBJ1-2, with D possibly being TRBD1 (6 bases). Germline CDR1 reads MDHEN; CDR2 reads SYDVKM. V was clipped by 6 bases and J by 8 bases, with 10 bases between them. The CDR3 covers 11 residues. The CDR3, as DNA: TGTGCCAGCAGAAACAGGGTCGGCTACACCTTC. It encodes CASRNRVGYTF.

This chain uses TRBV5-4 with TRBJ1-4; 8 bases match TRBD1. This CDR3 has 16 amino acids. Per germline, CDR1 SGHNT and CDR2 YYREEE (reference sequence). Losses at the gene ends were 3 bases for V and 7 bases for J; bases not matched to a gene: 11. The DNA for the CDR3 is TGTGCCAGCAGCTCCGGACAGGGCAGGGAGGGTGAAAAACTGTTTTTT. Protein: CASSSGQGREGEKLFF.

The chain combines TRBV5-4 with TRBJ2-3; D not resolved. Germline V lookup: CDR1 SGHNT, CDR2 YYREEE (reference sequence). This CDR3 is 15 amino acids long. With 1 base removed from V and 5 bases from J, the gap between germline ends came to 14 bases. DNA of the CDR3: TGTGCCAGCAGCTTGTTTAGCTACCCGGGAGATACGCAGTATTTT. Protein sequence: CASSLFSYPGDTQYF.

This clone was found once. The rearrangement joins TRBV28 to TRBJ2-1, with unresolved D. Deletions cut 2 bases from V and 4 bases from J, with 6 bases between. Germline V CDR1 and CDR2: MDHEN, SYDVKM. This CDR3 has 13 amino acids. DNA of the CDR3: TGTGCCAGCAGTTTAATAGGTTACAATGAGCAGTTCTTC. It is translated as CASSLIGYNEQFF.

The V call is TRBV7-9, the J call TRBJ2-7; TRBD2 matches at 8 bases. Germline-derived CDR1 and CDR2 are SEHNR and FQNEAQ (reference sequence). The length of the CDR3 is 14 residues. After removal of 5 bases from V and 5 bases from J, the junction contained 8 bases not matched to a gene. CDR3 in DNA: TGTGCCAGCAGCCCGAGCGGGAGTATCAACGAGCAGTACTTC. Its translation: CASSPSGSINEQYF.

The chain couples TRBV19 to TRBJ2-3, with 10 nucleotides matching TRBD2. Trimming at V came to 5 bases and at J to 1 base, leaving 6 bases not matched to a gene. The V gene's germline CDR1 is LNHDA and CDR2 SQIVND (reference sequence). CDR3 size: 16 residues. For the CDR3, the DNA is TGTGCCAGTAGTGCCCTAGCGGGGGCCCGCACAGATACGCAGTATTTT. Translated, it gives CASSALAGARTDTQYF.

This chain links TRBV28 with TRBJ2-1, with TRBD2 matching over 7 bases. CDR1 is MDHEN, CDR2 SYDVKM, per germline. V lost 5 bases to trimming and J lost 13 bases; unmatched junction nucleotides: 14. The CDR3 loop spans 14 amino acids. In nucleotides, the CDR3 is TGTGCCAGCAGTCAGCTTCCAAAGGGAGGGGCTCAGTTCTTC. It encodes CASSQLPKGGAQFF.

In DNA form, the CDR3 reads TGTGCCAGAAGCCATGCAGGGACTAGCGGCTACAATGAGCAGTTCTTC. Protein: CARSHAGTSGYNEQFF. V usage is TRBV7-5 and J usage is TRBJ2-1; the table's D call TRBD2 went unverified against the DNA. TRBV7-5 has pseudogene status. This CDR3 comprises 16 residues.

The rearrangement links TRBV2 to TRBJ2-7, with D maybe TRBD1 (6 bases). This CDR3 comprises 15 residues. V lost 6 bases and J 1 base, leaving 16 bases between the germline ends. Germline V lookup: CDR1 SNHLY, CDR2 FYNNEI. The CDR3 DNA sequence: TGTGCCAGCAGCCACAGGGCGGTTAAATCCTACGAGCAGTACTTC. It codes for CASSHRAVKSYEQYF.

V and J are TRBV5-6 and TRBJ2-3; TRBD1 matches 7 bases. V was clipped by 3 bases and J by 5 bases; unmatched bases: 6. The CDR3 extends over 14 amino acids. Germline-derived CDR1 and CDR2 are SGHDT and YYEEEE. The CDR3 protein is CASSYGQVGDTQYF. CDR3 in DNA: TGTGCCAGCAGCTACGGACAGGTGGGAGATACGCAGTATTTT.

The rearrangement links TRBV13 to TRBJ2-7; tentatively, D is TRBD2 (5 bases). Per the germline V gene, CDR1 is PRHDT and CDR2 is FYEKMQ (reference sequence). The CDR3 covers 12 residues. The V end was cut by 3 bases, the J end by 4 bases, with 7 bases between. The chain's CDR3 is CASSFRLYEQYF. CDR3 coding DNA: TGTGCCAGCAGCTTCAGACTATACGAGCAGTACTTC.

The chain joins TRBV11-2 to TRBJ2-3; D might be TRBD1 or TRBD2, each matching 6 bases. CDR3 length equals 17 residues. The V end lost 2 bases, the J end lost 2 bases, and 17 bases lay between the germline ends. Per germline, CDR1 SGHAT and CDR2 FQNNGV. The CDR3 spells CASSLTFGGTYTDTQYF. The CDR3 DNA sequence: TGTGCCAGCAGCTTAACGTTCGGCGGGACATACACAGATACGCAGTATTTT.

The genes are TRBV5-6 and TRBJ2-5, with 10 bases aligning to TRBD1. Trimming cost V 4 bases and J 5 bases; bases outside gene matches: 8. Germline V lookup: CDR1 SGHDT, CDR2 YYEEEE. The CDR3 sequence is 15 residues long. The DNA for the CDR3 is TGTGCCAGCAGCGGGATGACAGGGGGCGGGGAGACCCAGTACTTC. Protein: CASSGMTGGGETQYF.

V is TRBV9 and J is TRBJ2-1, with D hard to call. Trimming left V 4 bases short and J 5 bases short, with 16 bases between. This CDR3 region has 15 residues. Germline V gene lookup returns CDR1 SGDLS and CDR2 YYNGEE. The CDR3 is CASSTSGPLHNEQFF. In nucleotides, the CDR3 is TGTGCCAGCAGCACCTCCGGGCCTTTACACAATGAGCAGTTCTTC.

The chain employs TRBV25-1 and TRBJ1-1; no firm D call. Germline-derived CDR1 and CDR2 are MGHDK and SYGVNS. V was pared by 4 bases and J by 5 bases, with 8 bases between. This CDR3 is built from 12 residues. CDR3 region: CASSGRLTEAFF. The CDR3 coding sequence is TGTGCCAGCAGTGGGCGTCTGACTGAAGCTTTCTTT.

The CDR3 sequence: CASSQGINYGYTF. CDR3 DNA: TGTGCCAGCTCACAAGGGATTAACTATGGCTACACCTTC. The rearrangement links TRBV18 to TRBJ1-2; D not resolved. The CDR3 has 13 amino acids. Germline V gives CDR1 KGHSH, CDR2 LQKENI. V was shortened by 4 bases and J by 1 base, with 7 bases between the two germline ends.

The chain is built from TRBV7-9 and TRBJ2-2; tentatively, D is TRBD1 or TRBD2 (5 bases each). Germline values: CDR1 SEHNR, CDR2 FQNEAQ (reference sequence). The CDR3 is 15 amino acids. V lost 5 bases and J 2 bases, leaving 12 bases between the germline ends. The CDR3 protein is CASSRLGPNTGELFF. The CDR3 nucleotides are TGTGCCAGCAGCCGCCTGGGACCAAACACCGGGGAGCTGTTTTTT.

The chain combines TRBV2 with TRBJ2-1, with 7 bases lining up with TRBD2. CDR3 length equals 13 residues. V trimming: 7 bases; J trimming: 9 bases; junction bases outside the gene matches: 9. Germline V gene lookup returns CDR1 SNHLY and CDR2 FYNNEI. The CDR3 coding sequence is TGTGCCAGCATTCGACTAGCTACGGCTGAGCAGTTCTTC. Translating gives CASIRLATAEQFF.

The chain recombines TRBV7-9 with TRBJ2-1, with 11 bases fitting TRBD2. The CDR3 covers 15 residues. V shed 3 bases and J 3 bases; nucleotides not matched to a gene: 1. Germline V gene data show CDR1 as SEHNR and CDR2 as FQNEAQ (reference sequence). CDR3 region: CASSFTSGSYNEQFF. CDR3 in DNA: TGTGCCAGCAGCTTTACTAGCGGGAGCTACAATGAGCAGTTCTTC. The variable domain in full, with the rest retrieved from reference TRBV7-9 and TRBJ2-1, is DTGVSQNPRHKITKRGQNVTFRCDPISEHNRLYWYRQTLGQGPEFLTYFQNEAQLEKSRLLSDRFSAERPKGSFSTLEIQRTEQGDSAMYLCASSFTSGSYNEQFFGPGTRLTVL.

The CDR3 bases are TGTGCCAGCAGCCCCTTGGGGGAGGGCCTCAGCGAGCAGTACTTC. Translated: CASSPLGEGLSEQYF. The chain couples TRBV11-2 to TRBJ2-7; 7 bases match TRBD2. J gave up 6 bases and V 5 bases, and 13 bases lay outside the gene matches. The CDR3 contains 15 residues. Per germline, CDR1 SGHAT and CDR2 FQNNGV.

The table lists this clone with a count of one. The chain is built from TRBV2 and TRBJ1-5, with 9 bases identical to TRBD1. Looked up from germline, CDR1 is SNHLY and CDR2 is FYNNEI. The J segment lost 3 bases and the V segment lost 5 bases, leaving 8 bases of the junction unmatched. The CDR3 consists of 16 residues. The CDR3 bases are TGTGCCAGCAGTAAGGGACAGGGACTCTACAATCAGCCCCAGCATTTT. Protein: CASSKGQGLYNQPQHF.

The V call is TRBV19, the J call TRBJ2-2, with D hard to call. The V gene lost 3 bases and the J gene lost 0 bases, with 11 bases spanning the gap. The length of the CDR3 is 16 residues. Germline assignment: CDR1 LNHDA and CDR2 SQIVND (reference sequence). The CDR3 spells CASSMVGGANTGELFF. The CDR3 coding sequence is TGTGCCAGTAGTATGGTGGGCGGCGCGAACACCGGGGAGCTGTTTTTT.

The rearrangement links TRBV5-4 to TRBJ1-2, with TRBD1 matching over 11 bases. The CDR3 covers 14 residues. Germline CDR1 is SGHNT and CDR2 is YYREEE (reference sequence). Losses at the gene ends were 3 bases for V and 2 bases for J; bases not matched to a gene: 0. The CDR3 sequence: CASSWTGGNYGYTF. In DNA form, the CDR3 reads TGTGCCAGCAGCTGGACAGGGGGCAACTATGGCTACACCTTC.

As to this clone: The sample has other DNA sequences that encode this CDR3 too. The chain uses TRBV27 and TRBJ2-1; 14 bases are shared with TRBD2. CDR3 size: 14 residues. Unmatched junction bases numbered 2, after V lost 6 bases and J lost 7 bases. Germline CDR1 reads MNHEY; CDR2 reads SMNVEV (reference sequence). CDR3 in amino acids: CASRGLAGANEQFF. The CDR3 region has the DNA TGTGCCAGCAGGGGACTAGCGGGAGCGAATGAGCAGTTCTTC.

The chain joins TRBV7-2 to TRBJ2-7, with D maybe TRBD1 (5 bases). Trimming removed 1 base from V and 6 bases from J, with 19 bases in between. The length of the CDR3 is 16 residues. Looked up from germline, CDR1 is SGHTA and CDR2 is FQGNSA. CDR3: CASSLVLGPLGVEQYF. Here the CDR3 DNA reads TGTGCCAGCAGCTTAGTCTTGGGGCCCCTCGGCGTCGAGCAGTACTTC. The full variable domain, with the rest looked up from reference TRBV7-2 and TRBJ2-7, is GAGVSQSPSNKVTEKGKDVELRCDPISGHTALYWYRQSLGQGLEFLIYFQGNSAPDKSGLPSDRFSAERTGGSVSTLTIQRTQQEDSAVYLCASSLVLGPLGVEQYFGPGTRLTVT.

This sequence joins TRBV11-2 and TRBJ2-3; 12 nucleotides align to TRBD1. Germline V gives CDR1 SGHAT, CDR2 FQNNGV. J lost 1 base, V lost 5 bases, and 7 bases had no gene match. The CDR3 spans 17 residues. The CDR3: CASSLGTGGSGTDTQYF. CDR3 sequence (DNA): TGTGCCAGCAGCCTGGGGACAGGGGGCTCGGGCACAGATACGCAGTATTTT.

As to this clone: Other DNA sequences in this specimen translate into the identical CDR3. The genes are TRBV7-9 and TRBJ1-4; D uncertain. CDR1 is SEHNR and CDR2 is FQNEAQ in the germline V gene (reference sequence). Trimming removed 1 base from V and 8 bases from J, with 14 bases in between. The CDR3 is 15 residues long. CDR3 in amino acids: CASSLGRTSREKLFF. The CDR3 bases are TGTGCCAGCAGCTTAGGCCGGACCTCAAGGGAAAAACTGTTTTTT.